This T cell receptor beta chain came from a study of blood T cell repertoires in COVID-19. Study-level information: T cells, B-cell-depleted T cells, or PBMCs provided the cDNA or gDNA that served as material.

Germline CDR1 is MNHEY and CDR2 is SVGAGI. The CDR3 consists of 15 residues. V was pared by 2 bases and J by 4 bases, with 5 bases of the junction left unmatched. Only in-frame clones appear in the TCRdb table, and some are missing; sequencing was by immunoSEQ multiplex PCR. The data show 360,000 or so clones, with around 92% seen just once and 1.5% to 2% held by the top ten. Living in about 25 US areas, the participants were between about 18 and 100 years of age. Assignment of participants to cohorts was predicated upon participant-reported clinical history. All recovered Cohort 3 donors got two negative PCRs, got clearance, or saw symptom resolution.

The V call is TRBV6-5, the J call TRBJ1-1; TRBD1 matches 9 bases. This TCR came from a woman in her 30s who had recovered from COVID-19. The sequenced sample consisted of PBMCs or T cells enriched from blood (not recorded which). This CDR3 is CASSYLQGAGTEAFF. CDR3 nucleotides: TGTGCCAGCAGTTACCTACAGGGGGCAGGCACTGAAGCTTTCTTT.